Presented here are 20 T cell receptor beta chains from one specimen sequenced in a study of cytomegalovirus exposure and HLA in healthy donors. The PCR was carried out with 60 Vbeta primers and 13 Jbeta primers. TCRdb's copy holds only in-frame clones and misses some; the assay was immunoSEQ multiplex PCR. Found here are fewer than 200,000 clones, 80% to 90% of them singletons; the top ten hold 2% to 3%. Input material: PBMCs. These receptors all come from a man aged 25 to 40 in good health and CMV-seropositive.

In its sample, this clone was seen once. This chain connects TRBV4-3 to TRBJ1-2, with unresolved D. This CDR3 has 14 amino acids. Deletions cut 1 base from V and 5 bases from J, with 11 bases between. From germline, CDR1 is LGHNA and CDR2 YSLEER. As DNA, the CDR3 is TGCGCCAGCAGCCAAGGAACACGGGTATATGGCTACACCTTC. Translation gives CASSQGTRVYGYTF.

The chain has TRBV6-6 and TRBJ2-5; perhaps TRBD1 as D (6 bases). Looked up from germline, CDR1 is MNHNY and CDR2 is SVGAGI (reference sequence). Trimming stripped 5 bases from V and 2 bases from J, with 15 bases between. This CDR3 is 15 amino acids long. The CDR3 DNA follows: TGTGCCAGCAGTCGTTGGACAGCAGATCAAGAGACCCAGTACTTC. This sequence encodes CASSRWTADQETQYF.

V usage is TRBV7-6 and J usage is TRBJ2-5; D is perhaps TRBD2 (7 bases). Trimming took off 5 bases at V and 4 bases at J, with 17 bases between the two ends. This CDR3 has 15 amino acids. The V gene's germline CDR1 is SGHVS and CDR2 FNYEAQ. CDR3 residues: CASSLRRGPGETQYF. Written as DNA, the CDR3 is TGTGCCAGCAGCCTTCGGCGGGGGCCGGGAGAGACCCAGTACTTC.

The genes are TRBV6-5 and TRBJ2-3, with 8 bases that match TRBD2. CDR1 is MNHEY and CDR2 is SVGAGI in the germline V gene. The CDR3 length is 14 residues. Trimming took 6 bases from V and 2 from J; bases not matched to a gene: 4. CDR3 sequence reads: CASSPGRATDTQYF. The CDR3 DNA reads as TGTGCCAGCAGCCCCGGGAGGGCCACAGATACGCAGTATTTT.

This chain uses TRBV19 with TRBJ2-5; 8 positions match TRBD2. Germline lookup yields CDR1 LNHDA and CDR2 SQIVND (reference sequence). The CDR3 has 15 amino acids. J was trimmed by 4 bases and V by 2 bases; bases with no gene match: 6. CDR3: CASSISGRGPETQYF. In nucleotides, the CDR3 is TGTGCCAGTAGTATAAGCGGGAGAGGGCCAGAGACCCAGTACTTC.

With respect to this clone: One end of the junction does not line up with germline, which may come from a read error. The V call is TRBV27, the J call TRBJ2-5, with 9 bases identical to TRBD1. The length of the CDR3 is 18 residues. Germline V gene data show CDR1 as MNHEY and CDR2 as SMNVEV (reference sequence). This CDR3 reads CASSPGTGREGDQEAQYF. In DNA form, the CDR3 reads TGTGCCAGCAGCCCCGGGACAGGGAGAGAGGGGGACCAAGAGGCCCAGTACTTC.

This chain joins TRBV6-6 and TRBJ1-5; a weak D match, TRBD1 (5 bases). V lost 6 bases and J 4 bases, leaving 19 bases between the germline ends. The CDR3 is 16 residues long. Germline CDR1 MNHNY, CDR2 SVGAGI (reference sequence). This chain's CDR3 is CASSPSGRGGNQPQHF. The DNA of the CDR3 is TGTGCCAGCAGCCCCTCGGGGAGGGGAGGGAATCAGCCCCAGCATTTT.

The chain recombines TRBV11-3 with TRBJ2-5; D uncertain. Trimming removed 3 bases at V and 2 bases at J, with 4 bases between. The CDR3 totals 12 residues. Germline-derived CDR1 and CDR2 are SGHNT and YENEEA. This CDR3 reads CASSLTQETQYF. CDR3 bases: TGTGCCAGCAGCTTGACTCAAGAGACCCAGTACTTC.

The genes are TRBV7-2 and TRBJ2-7; a possible D gene is TRBD1 (5 bases). CDR1 is SGHTA, CDR2 FQGNSA, per germline. The CDR3 has 13 amino acids. Between the trimmed V and J ends, which lost 3 bases and 3 bases, there was a span of 9 bases. The CDR3 coding sequence is TGTGCCAGCAGCTTTGGGGCCCACTACGAGCAGTACGTC. Translation gives CASSFGAHYEQYV.

V usage is TRBV5-4 and J usage is TRBJ2-1; possible D gene TRBD2, 6 bases. The CDR3 is 15 residues long. Deletions cut 0 bases from V and 0 bases from J, with 7 bases between. Per germline, CDR1 SGHNT and CDR2 YYREEE (reference sequence). The CDR3 loop is CASSLGGASYNEQFF. The CDR3 nucleotides are TGTGCCAGCAGCTTGGGCGGGGCCTCCTACAATGAGCAGTTCTTC. Using reference TRBV5-4 and TRBJ2-1 for the parts outside the CDR3, the full variable domain is ETGVTQSPTHLIKTRGQQVTLRCSSQSGHNTVSWYQQALGQGPQFIFQYYREEENGRGNFPPRFSGLQFPNYSSELNVNALELDDSALYLCASSLGGASYNEQFFGPGTRLTVL.

CDR3 loop: CASSITSASGYNEQFF. The CDR3 DNA sequence: TGTGCCAGTAGTATAACTAGCGCCTCTGGGTACAATGAGCAGTTCTTC. The chain uses TRBV19 and TRBJ2-1; 7 nucleotides align to TRBD2. This CDR3 contains 16 residues. V lost 2 bases and J lost 4; bases outside the gene matches: 8. Germline V gene data show CDR1 as LNHDA and CDR2 as SQIVND (reference sequence). The whole variable domain, remainder taken from reference TRBV19 and TRBJ2-1, is DGGITQSPKYLFRKEGQNVTLSCEQNLNHDAMYWYRQDPGQGLRLIYYSQIVNDFQKGDIAEGYSVSREKKESFPLTVTSAQKNPTAFYLCASSITSASGYNEQFFGPGTRLTVL.

This chain joins TRBV18 and TRBJ2-5; possible D gene TRBD2, 5 bases. The CDR3 contains 13 residues. The germline CDR1 and CDR2 sequences are KGHSH and LQKENI. The V gene lost 1 base and the J gene lost 4 bases, with 7 bases spanning the gap. CDR3 sequence (DNA): TGTGCCAGCTCACCACAGGCGGGAGAGACCCAGTACTTC. Protein: CASSPQAGETQYF.

V gene TRBV27 combines with J gene TRBJ1-1; D remains ambiguous. The CDR3 is made up of 14 amino acids. The V end was cut by 6 bases, the J end by 7 bases, with 18 bases between. CDR1 is MNHEY, CDR2 SMNVEV, per germline (reference sequence). In nucleotides, the CDR3 is TGTGCCAGCAGCACTGGACTCCTTCAAGGTGAAGCTTTCTTT. Its protein is CASSTGLLQGEAFF.

The chain has TRBV19 and TRBJ2-7; D gene unclear. Trimming cost V 7 bases and J 0 bases, with 13 bases left between them. Per germline, CDR1 LNHDA and CDR2 SQIVND (reference sequence). The CDR3 spans 14 residues. CDR3 region: CASIPFYYSYEQYF. The CDR3, as DNA: TGTGCCAGTATTCCGTTTTATTACTCCTACGAGCAGTACTTC.

J is TRBJ1-5 and V is TRBV7-2, with D uncertain. Germline loops: CDR1 SGHTA, CDR2 FQGNSA. The CDR3 loop spans 15 amino acids. V lost 3 bases, J lost 1 base, and 10 bases lay in between. CDR3 sequence reads: CASSFWASSNQPQHF. CDR3 DNA sequence: TGTGCCAGCAGCTTTTGGGCCAGCAGCAATCAGCCCCAGCATTTT.

The chain uses TRBV7-6 and TRBJ2-4; TRBD1 aligns across 9 bases. V gave up 3 bases and J gave up 4 bases; unmatched junction bases: 10. Germline CDR1 is SGHVS and CDR2 is FNYEAQ. This CDR3 region has 17 residues. CDR3 coding DNA: TGTGCCAGCAGCTTCAGCCACAGGGGGCAAGGAAAAAACATTCAGTACTTC. Translating it yields CASSFSHRGQGKNIQYF.

This clone appeared once. The gene calls are TRBV7-8 and TRBJ1-5; TRBD1 might be the D (6 bases). Germline V gene lookup returns CDR1 SGHVS and CDR2 FQNEAQ. There are 15 residues in the CDR3. V was clipped by 5 bases and J by 0 bases, with 11 bases between them. CDR3 residues: CASSLRGTSNQPQHF. CDR3 in DNA: TGTGCCAGCAGCCTTAGGGGGACTAGCAATCAGCCCCAGCATTTT.

This clone has just one count. V usage is TRBV7-2 and J usage is TRBJ1-2; 7 nucleotides match TRBD1. In germline, CDR1 is SGHTA, CDR2 FQGNSA. CDR3 size: 15 residues. The junction had 11 bases not matched to a gene; V was cut back by 2 bases and J by 8 bases. The CDR3 loop is CASSLRTGTAGGYTF. CDR3 in DNA: TGTGCCAGCAGCTTACGGACAGGAACCGCGGGAGGCTACACCTTC.

The chain is built from TRBV5-1 and TRBJ2-3; 15 bases map to TRBD2. Germline CDR1 reads SGHRS; CDR2 reads YFSETQ. V lost 4 bases to trimming and J lost 2 bases; unmatched junction nucleotides: 5. CDR3 length: 17 amino acids. The CDR3 DNA sequence: TGCGCCAGCAGCAAGGGACTAGCGGGAGGAGACACAGATACGCAGTATTTT. Protein product: CASSKGLAGGDTDTQYF.

This clone was seen only a few times. This chain links TRBV29-1 with TRBJ2-3; 12 bases match TRBD2. Germline-derived CDR1 and CDR2 are SQVTM and ANQGSEA. The J segment lost 4 bases and the V segment lost 4 bases, leaving 0 bases of the junction unmatched. The CDR3 has 13 residues. In DNA form, the CDR3 reads TGCAGCGTTGGGACTAGCGGGGCAGATACGCAGTATTTT. Encoded protein: CSVGTSGADTQYF.